This T cell receptor (beta chain) was captured by sequencing in a study of cytomegalovirus exposure and HLA in healthy donors. Points from the study as a whole: Accounts indicate the classifier identified cytomegalovirus status with strong specificity and sensitivity.

The donors were part of the validation cohort of 120 subjects. That cohort was separate from the first cohort, which comprised 500 to 850 subjects. In regard to this clone: Its specificity is not known.

The method was immunoSEQ multiplex PCR; TCRdb's version includes in-frame clones alone and lacks a portion of them. The table lists approximately 160,000 clones, over 85% of them singletons. Germline assignment: CDR1 WNHNN and CDR2 SYGVQD (reference sequence). The CDR3 has 15 amino acids. Between the trimmed V and J ends, which lost 0 bases and 7 bases, there was a span of 12 bases. V and J are TRBV10-1 and TRBJ2-2; D remains unclear. The source of this sequence is a man aged 18 to 29 in good health and CMV-seropositive. Sequences were obtained from PBMCs. CDR3 loop: CASSESLAAGGELFF. In DNA form, the CDR3 reads TGCGCCAGCAGTGAGTCCCTCGCCGCCGGCGGGGAGCTGTTTTTT.